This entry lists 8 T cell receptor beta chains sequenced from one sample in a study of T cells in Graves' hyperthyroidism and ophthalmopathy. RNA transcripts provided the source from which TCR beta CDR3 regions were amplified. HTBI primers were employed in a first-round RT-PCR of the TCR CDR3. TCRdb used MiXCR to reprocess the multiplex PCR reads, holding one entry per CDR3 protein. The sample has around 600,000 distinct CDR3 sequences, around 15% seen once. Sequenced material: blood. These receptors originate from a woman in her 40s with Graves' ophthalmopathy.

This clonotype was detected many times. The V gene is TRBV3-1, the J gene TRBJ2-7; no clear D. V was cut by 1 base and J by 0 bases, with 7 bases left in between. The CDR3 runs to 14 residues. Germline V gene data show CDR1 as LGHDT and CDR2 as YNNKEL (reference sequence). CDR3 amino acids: CASSQGAVSYEQYF. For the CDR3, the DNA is TGTGCCAGCAGCCAAGGGGCAGTCTCCTACGAGCAGTACTTC.

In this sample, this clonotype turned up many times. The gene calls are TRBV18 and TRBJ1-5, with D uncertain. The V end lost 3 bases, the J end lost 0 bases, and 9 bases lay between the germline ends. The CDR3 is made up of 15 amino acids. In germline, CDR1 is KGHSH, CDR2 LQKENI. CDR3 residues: CASSPDGYSNQPQHF. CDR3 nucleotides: TGTGCCAGCTCACCGGACGGCTATAGCAATCAGCCCCAGCATTTT.

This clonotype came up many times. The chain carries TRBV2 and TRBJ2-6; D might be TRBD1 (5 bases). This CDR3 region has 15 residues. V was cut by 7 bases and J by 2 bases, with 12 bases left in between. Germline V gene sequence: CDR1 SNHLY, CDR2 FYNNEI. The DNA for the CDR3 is TGTGCCAGCACGGCAGGGTCGACTGGGGCCAACGTCCTGACTTTC. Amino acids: CASTAGSTGANVLTF.

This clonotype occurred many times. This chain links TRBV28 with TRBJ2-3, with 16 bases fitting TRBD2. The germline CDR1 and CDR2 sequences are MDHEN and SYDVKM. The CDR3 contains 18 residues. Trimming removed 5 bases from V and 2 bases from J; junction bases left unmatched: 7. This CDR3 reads CASSGAGLAGGTTDTQYF. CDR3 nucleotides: TGTGCCAGCAGTGGAGCGGGACTAGCGGGAGGGACCACAGATACGCAGTATTTT. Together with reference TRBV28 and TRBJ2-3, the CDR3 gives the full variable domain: DVKVTQSSRYLVKRTGEKVFLECVQDMDHENMFWYRQDPGLGLRLIYFSYDVKMKEKGDIPEGYSVSREKKERFSLILESASTNQTSMYLCASSGAGLAGGTTDTQYFGPGTRLTVL.

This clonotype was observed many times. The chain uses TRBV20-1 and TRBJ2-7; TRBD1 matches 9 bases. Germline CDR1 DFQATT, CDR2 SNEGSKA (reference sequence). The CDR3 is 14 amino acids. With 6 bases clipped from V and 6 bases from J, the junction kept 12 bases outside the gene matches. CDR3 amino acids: CSAEGSGQGGEQYF. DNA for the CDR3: TGCAGTGCCGAGGGTTCGGGACAGGGAGGCGAGCAGTACTTC.

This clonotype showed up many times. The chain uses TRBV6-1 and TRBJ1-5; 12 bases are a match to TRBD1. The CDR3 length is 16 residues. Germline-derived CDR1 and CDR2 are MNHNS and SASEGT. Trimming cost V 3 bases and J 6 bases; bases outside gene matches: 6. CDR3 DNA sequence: TGTGCCAGCAGTGACTGGGACAGGGGGCTCGCTCAGCCCCAGCATTTT. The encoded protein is CASSDWDRGLAQPQHF.

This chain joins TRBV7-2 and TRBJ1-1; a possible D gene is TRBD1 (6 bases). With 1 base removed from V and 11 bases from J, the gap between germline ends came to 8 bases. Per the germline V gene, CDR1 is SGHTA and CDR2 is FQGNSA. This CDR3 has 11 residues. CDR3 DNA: TGTGCCAGCAGCTTAGACAGGGCCGCTTTCTTT. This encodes CASSLDRAAFF. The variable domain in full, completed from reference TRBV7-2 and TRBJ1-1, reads GAGVSQSPSNKVTEKGKDVELRCDPISGHTALYWYRQSLGQGLEFLIYFQGNSAPDKSGLPSDRFSAERTGGSVSTLTIQRTQQEDSAVYLCASSLDRAAFFGQGTRLTVV.

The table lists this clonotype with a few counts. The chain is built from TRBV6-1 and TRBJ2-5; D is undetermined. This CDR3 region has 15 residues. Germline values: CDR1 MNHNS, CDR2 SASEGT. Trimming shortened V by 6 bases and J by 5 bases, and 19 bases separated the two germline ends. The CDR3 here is CASSPDWLGWETQYF. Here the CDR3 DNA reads TGTGCCAGCAGCCCCGACTGGCTAGGCTGGGAGACCCAGTACTTC.